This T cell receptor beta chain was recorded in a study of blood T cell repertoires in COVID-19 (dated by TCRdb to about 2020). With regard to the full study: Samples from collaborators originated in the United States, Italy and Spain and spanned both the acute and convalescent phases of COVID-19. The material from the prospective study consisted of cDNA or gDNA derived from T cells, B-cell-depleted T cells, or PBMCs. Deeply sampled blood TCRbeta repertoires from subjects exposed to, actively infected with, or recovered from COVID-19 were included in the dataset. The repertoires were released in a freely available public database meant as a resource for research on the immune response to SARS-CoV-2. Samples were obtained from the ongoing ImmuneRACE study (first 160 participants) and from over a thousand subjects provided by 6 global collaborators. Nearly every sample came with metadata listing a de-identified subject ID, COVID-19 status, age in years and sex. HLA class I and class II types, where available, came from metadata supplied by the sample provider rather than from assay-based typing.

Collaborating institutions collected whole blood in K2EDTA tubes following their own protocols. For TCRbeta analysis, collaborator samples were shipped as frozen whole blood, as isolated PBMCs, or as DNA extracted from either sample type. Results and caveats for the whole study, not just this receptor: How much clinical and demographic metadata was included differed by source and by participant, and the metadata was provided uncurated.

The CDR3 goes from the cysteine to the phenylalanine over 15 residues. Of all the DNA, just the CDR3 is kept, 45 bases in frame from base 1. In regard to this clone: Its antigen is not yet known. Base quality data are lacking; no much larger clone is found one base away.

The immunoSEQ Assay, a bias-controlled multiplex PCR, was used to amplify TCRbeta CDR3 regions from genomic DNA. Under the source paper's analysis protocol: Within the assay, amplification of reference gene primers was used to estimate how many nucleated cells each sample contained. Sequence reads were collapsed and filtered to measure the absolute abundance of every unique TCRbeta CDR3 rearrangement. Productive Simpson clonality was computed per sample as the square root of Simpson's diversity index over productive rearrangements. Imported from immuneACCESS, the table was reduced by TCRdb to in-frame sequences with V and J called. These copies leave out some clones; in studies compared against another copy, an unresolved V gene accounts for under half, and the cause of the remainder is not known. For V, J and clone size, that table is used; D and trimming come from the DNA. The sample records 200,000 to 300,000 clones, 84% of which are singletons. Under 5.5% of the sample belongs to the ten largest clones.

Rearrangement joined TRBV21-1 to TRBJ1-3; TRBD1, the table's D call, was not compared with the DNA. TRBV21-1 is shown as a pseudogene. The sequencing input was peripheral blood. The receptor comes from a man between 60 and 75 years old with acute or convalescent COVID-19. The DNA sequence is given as TGTGCCAGCAGCTCGAGTCAGGGGCCTGGAAACACCATATATTTT. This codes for CASSSSQGPGNTIYF.